Listed here is a single T cell receptor beta chain. What it binds is unknown. The source of the sample is a study of T cell responses to AZD1222 COVID-19 vaccine. Libraries were prepared by immunoSEQ multiplex PCR; TCRdb keeps only in-frame clonotypes and omits some of them. The profile shows about 140,000 clones, roughly 90% of them singletons. Whole-study findings and limits: Targeting of unmutated variant regions was reportedly seen in nearly half of spike-specific TCRs. Mapped onto spike, vaccine-associated CD4 TCRs spanned it and were dominant at 160-218 and 743-854. Baseline seropositivity characterized only six AZD1222 recipients.

J lost 9 bases, V lost 4 bases, and 9 bases had no gene match. The CDR3 contains 15 residues. Germline CDR1 MDHEN, CDR2 SYDVKM. The genes are TRBV28 and TRBJ1-6; the match to TRBD1 covers 7 bases. The specimen was peripheral blood, collected 28 days after the second AZD1222 dose. This receptor was taken from an adult who received the AZD1222 COVID-19 vaccine. The CDR3 loop reads CASSSTGLTVSPLHF. The CDR3 region has the DNA TGTGCCAGCAGTTCGACAGGGCTGACGGTTTCACCCCTCCACTTT.